The source of this TCR beta chain is a study of regulatory T cells in long-lasting Graves disease. About this clonotype itself: The antigen is not known.

General observations from the study: Compared with new cases, persistent Graves' patients showed reduced TCR diversity.

CDR3-region Arm-PCR and iRepertoire HTBI primers produced the TCR beta libraries. Each CDR3 protein is one row after TCRdb ran MiXCR on the multiplex PCR reads. The sample holds about 560,000 distinct CDR3 sequences, roughly 16% seen once. Time point defined: newly diagnosed GD, antithyroid drugs for less than 3 months. PBMCs were the source of the RNA used for TCR sequencing. Germline loops: CDR1 SGHDT, CDR2 YYEEEE. The CDR3 consists of 15 residues. V was trimmed by 0 bases and J by 2 bases, leaving 12 bases between them. These data also formed part of another study, on T cells in Graves' hyperthyroidism and ophthalmopathy. From that report: Patients with uncontrolled infections, other autoimmune diseases, pregnancy or lactation were excluded.

The sequence came from a man in his late teens or twenties with Graves disease. The sample here was peripheral blood mononuclear cells (PBMCs), taken at new diagnosis, from a patient treated with antithyroid drugs. The chain combines TRBV5-6 with TRBJ2-7, with D maybe TRBD1 (5 bases). The CDR3 region is CASSLVGASAYEQYF. CDR3 coding DNA: TGTGCCAGCAGCTTGGTAGGGGCGTCCGCCTACGAGCAGTACTTC.